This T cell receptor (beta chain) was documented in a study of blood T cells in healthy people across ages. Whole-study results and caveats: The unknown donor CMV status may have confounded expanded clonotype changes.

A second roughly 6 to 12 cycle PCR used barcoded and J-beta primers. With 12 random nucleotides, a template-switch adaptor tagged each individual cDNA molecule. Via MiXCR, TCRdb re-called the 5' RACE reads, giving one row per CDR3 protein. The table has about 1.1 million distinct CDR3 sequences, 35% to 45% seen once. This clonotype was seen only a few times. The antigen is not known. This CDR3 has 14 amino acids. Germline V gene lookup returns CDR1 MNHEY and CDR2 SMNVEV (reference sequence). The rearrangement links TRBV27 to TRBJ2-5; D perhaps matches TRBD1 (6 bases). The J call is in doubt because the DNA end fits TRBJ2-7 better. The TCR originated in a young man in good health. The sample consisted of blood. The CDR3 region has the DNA TGTGCCAGCAGCCCTAAAGGGGGAAATAGCGAGCAGTACTTC. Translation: CASSPKGGNSEQYF.